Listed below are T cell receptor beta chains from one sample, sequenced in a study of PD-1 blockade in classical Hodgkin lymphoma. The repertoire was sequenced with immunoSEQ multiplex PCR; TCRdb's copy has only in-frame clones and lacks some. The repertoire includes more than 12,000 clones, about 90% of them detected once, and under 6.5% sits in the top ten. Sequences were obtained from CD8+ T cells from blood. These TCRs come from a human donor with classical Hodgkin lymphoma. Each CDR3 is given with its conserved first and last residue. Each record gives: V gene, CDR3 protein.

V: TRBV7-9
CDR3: CASSPPATDEAFF

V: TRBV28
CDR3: CASSPPGQGLKGYTF

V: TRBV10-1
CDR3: CASSESDDLQETQYF

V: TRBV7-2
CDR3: CASSLLGLKRDEQYF

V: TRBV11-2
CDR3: CASAPPGVYEQYF

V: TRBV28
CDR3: CASSFLTAGNEQFF

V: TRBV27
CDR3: CASRGAYNEQFF

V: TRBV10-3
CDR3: CAISESGETEAFF

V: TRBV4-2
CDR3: CASSPRGSDEQFF

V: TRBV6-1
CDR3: CASSEVRYGGADGYTF

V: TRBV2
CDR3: CASAFTGGAGELFF

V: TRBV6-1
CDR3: CASSYNEQFF

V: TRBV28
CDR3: CASSSVRGNQPQHF

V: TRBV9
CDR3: CASSTVRATDTQYF

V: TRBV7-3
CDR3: CASSLRPPRDRATDTQYF